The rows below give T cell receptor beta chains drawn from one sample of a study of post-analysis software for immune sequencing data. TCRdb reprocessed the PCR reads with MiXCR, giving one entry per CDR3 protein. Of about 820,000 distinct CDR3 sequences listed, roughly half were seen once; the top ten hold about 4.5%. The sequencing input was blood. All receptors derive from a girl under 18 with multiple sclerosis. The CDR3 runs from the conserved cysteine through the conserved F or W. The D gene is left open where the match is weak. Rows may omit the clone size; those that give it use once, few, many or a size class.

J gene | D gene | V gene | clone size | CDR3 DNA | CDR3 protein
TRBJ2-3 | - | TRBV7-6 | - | TGTGCCAGCAGCTTAGGAGAGAGGAGCACAGATACGCAGTATTTT | CASSLGERSTDTQYF
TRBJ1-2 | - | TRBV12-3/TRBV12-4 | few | TGTGCCAGCAGCCGCCTGGGAGGATTGGATGGCTACACCTTC | CASSRLGGLDGYTF
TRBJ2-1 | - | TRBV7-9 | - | TGTGCCAGCAGCTTAGGGGAATTCACAAACTACAATGAGCAGTTCTTC | CASSLGEFTNYNEQFF
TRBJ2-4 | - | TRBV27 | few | TGTGCCAGCAGTTTAAACAGGGGGGGTTTAGACATTCAGTACTTC | CASSLNRGGLDIQYF
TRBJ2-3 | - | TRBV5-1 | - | TGCGCCAGCAGCTTGCATCCCTCAGATACGCAGTATTTT | CASSLHPSDTQYF
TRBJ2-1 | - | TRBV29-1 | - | TGCAGCGTTGGTCCAAGCTACAATGAGCAGTTCTTC | CSVGPSYNEQFF
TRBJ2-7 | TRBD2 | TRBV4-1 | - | TGCGCCAGCAGCCAAGGGCCGGGACTAGCGGGAGCTCAGGCCTACGAGCAGTACTTC | CASSQGPGLAGAQAYEQYF
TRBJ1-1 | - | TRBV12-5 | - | TGTGCTAGTGGTTTGCGGCAGTTCACTGAAGCTTTCTTT | CASGLRQFTEAFF
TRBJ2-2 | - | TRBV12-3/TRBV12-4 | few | TGTGCCAGCACCCTTCCAGGGGTCACCGGGGAGCTGTTTTTT | CASTLPGVTGELFF
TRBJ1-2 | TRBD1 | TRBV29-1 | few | TGCAGCGTTGACGGGACAGGGACTAACACCTTC | CSVDGTGTNTF
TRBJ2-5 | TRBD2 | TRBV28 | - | TGTGCCAGCAGTTTCCCCGGGCTAGCGGGAGGGCCACAAGAGACCCAGTACTTC | CASSFPGLAGGPQETQYF
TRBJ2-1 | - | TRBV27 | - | TGTGCCAGCAGTTTATCAGAGGGTAATCAGTTCTTC | CASSLSEGNQFF
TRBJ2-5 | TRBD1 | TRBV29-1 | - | TGCAGCGTTGTACAGGGGCCCATCCAAGAGACCCAGTACTTC | CSVVQGPIQETQYF
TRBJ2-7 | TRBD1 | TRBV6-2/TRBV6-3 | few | TGTGCCAGCAGTGGCGGGACAGGGTCCTACGAGCAGTACTTC | CASSGGTGSYEQYF
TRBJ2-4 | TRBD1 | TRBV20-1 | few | TGCAGTGCTCGTGATGGGACAGGGGCGAACAAAAACATTCAGTACTTC | CSARDGTGANKNIQYF
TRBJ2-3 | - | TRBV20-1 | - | TGCAGTGCTAGAGATTGGGGGACTGTCACAGATACGCAGTATTTT | CSARDWGTVTDTQYF
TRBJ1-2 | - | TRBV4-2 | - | TGTGCCAGCAGCCAAGAAGATAGCCAAAAGGGCTACACCTTC | CASSQEDSQKGYTF
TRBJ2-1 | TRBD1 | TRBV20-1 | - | TGCAGTGCTAGAGCGGGACAGGGAATCCTTGAGCAGTTCTTC | CSARAGQGILEQFF
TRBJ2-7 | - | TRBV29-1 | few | TGCAGCGTTGCAGGGGCGTTCTCCTACGAGCAGTACTTC | CSVAGAFSYEQYF
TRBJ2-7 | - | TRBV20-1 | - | TGCAGTGCTATTAGCTCCCTAGGCAACGAGCAGTACTTC | CSAISSLGNEQYF
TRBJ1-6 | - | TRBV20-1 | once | TGCAGTGCTGCCCCCCGGGCGACGAATAATTCACCCCTCCACTTT | CSAAPRATNNSPLHF
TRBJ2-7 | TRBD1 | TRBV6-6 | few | TGTGCCAGCACCAACATACCCGGACAGGGCTACGAGCAGTACTTC | CASTNIPGQGYEQYF
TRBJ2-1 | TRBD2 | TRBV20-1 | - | TGCAGTGCTGATGAGGCCGGGACTAGCGGGAGGGCCGGCAATGAGCAGTTCTTC | CSADEAGTSGRAGNEQFF
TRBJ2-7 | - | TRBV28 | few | TGTGCCAGCTACCAGAGAGGCTACGAGCAGTACTTC | CASYQRGYEQYF
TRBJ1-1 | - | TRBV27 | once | TGTGCCAGCAGTTTAGCACAGGCATCCACTGAAGCTTTCTTT | CASSLAQASTEAFF
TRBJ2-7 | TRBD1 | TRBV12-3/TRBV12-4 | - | TGTGCCAGCAGTTTTTTGCAGGGGGCTTACGAGCAGTACTTC | CASSFLQGAYEQYF
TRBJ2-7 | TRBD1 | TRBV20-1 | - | TGCAGTGCTCGGGACAGGTACTACGAGCAGTACTTC | CSARDRYYEQYF
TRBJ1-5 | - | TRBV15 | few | TGTGCCACCAGCAGAGTCGATCAGCCCCAGCATTTT | CATSRVDQPQHF
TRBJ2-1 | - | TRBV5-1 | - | TGCGCCAGCAGCTTGGAAGTGCCTGGGCACAATGAGCAGTTCTTC | CASSLEVPGHNEQFF
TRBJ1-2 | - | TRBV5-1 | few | TGCGCCAGCAGCTTGGATAGGGAAGGCTACACCTTC | CASSLDREGYTF
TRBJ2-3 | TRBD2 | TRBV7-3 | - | TGTGCCAGCAGCTTAACAGGACTAGCATCAGATACGCAGTATTTT | CASSLTGLASDTQYF
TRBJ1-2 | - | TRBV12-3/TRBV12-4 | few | TGTGCCAGCAGTTTTAGGCAGGGCCTCTTAACGGGAGGCTACACCTTC | CASSFRQGLLTGGYTF
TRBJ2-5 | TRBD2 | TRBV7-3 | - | TGTGCCAGCAGCCCGACTAGCGGGAAGTACGGGCAGTACTTC | CASSPTSGKYGQYF
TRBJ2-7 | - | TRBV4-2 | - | TGTGCCAGCAGCGATTCTAGGGGGGGTGCCTACGAGCAGTACTTC | CASSDSRGGAYEQYF
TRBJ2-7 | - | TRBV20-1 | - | TGCAGTGCTAGAGATCAACTCGGCTACGAGCAGTACTTC | CSARDQLGYEQYF
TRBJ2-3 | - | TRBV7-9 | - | TGTGCCAGCAGCTTAGGGGGCCGTCCAAACAGGGCGACAGATACGCAGTATTTT | CASSLGGRPNRATDTQYF
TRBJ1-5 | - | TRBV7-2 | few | TGTGCCAGCAGCTTATTTGTGACAGGAGTGGATCAGCCCCAGCATTTT | CASSLFVTGVDQPQHF
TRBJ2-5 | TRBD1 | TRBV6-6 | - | TGTGCCAGCAGTTCCCAGACAGGGGTCGCGCAGTACTTC | CASSSQTGVAQYF
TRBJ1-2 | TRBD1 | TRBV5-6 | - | TGTGCCAGCAGCTTGGCCCAGGGGGCTTACTATGGCTACACCTTC | CASSLAQGAYYGYTF
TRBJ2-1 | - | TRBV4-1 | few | TGCGCCAGCAGCCCCCAGCGCCCATCCCGAGGGGTTAGGAATGAGCAGTTCTTC | CASSPQRPSRGVRNEQFF
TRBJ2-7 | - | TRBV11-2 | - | TGTGCCAGCAGCTTTGACCTAGGACCTACCTACGAGCAGTACTTC | CASSFDLGPTYEQYF
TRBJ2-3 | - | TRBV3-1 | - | TGTGCCAGCAGCCAAGTTAGGAATACGCAGTATTTT | CASSQVRNTQYF